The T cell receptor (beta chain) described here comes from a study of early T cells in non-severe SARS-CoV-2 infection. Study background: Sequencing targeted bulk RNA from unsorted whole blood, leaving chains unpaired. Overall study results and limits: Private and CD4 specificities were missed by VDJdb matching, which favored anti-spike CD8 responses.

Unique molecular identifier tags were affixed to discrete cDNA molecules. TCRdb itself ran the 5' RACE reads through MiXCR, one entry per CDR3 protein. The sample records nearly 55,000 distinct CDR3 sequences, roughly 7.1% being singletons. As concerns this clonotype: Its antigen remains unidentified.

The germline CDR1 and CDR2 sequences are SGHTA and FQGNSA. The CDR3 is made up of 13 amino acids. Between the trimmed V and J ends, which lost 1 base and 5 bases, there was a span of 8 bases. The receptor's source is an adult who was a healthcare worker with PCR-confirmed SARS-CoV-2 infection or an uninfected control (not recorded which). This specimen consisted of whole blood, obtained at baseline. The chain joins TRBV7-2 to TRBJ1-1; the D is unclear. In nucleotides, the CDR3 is TGTGCCAGCAGCTTAGGGGGAGGTACTGAAGCTTTCTTT. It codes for CASSLGGGTEAFF.